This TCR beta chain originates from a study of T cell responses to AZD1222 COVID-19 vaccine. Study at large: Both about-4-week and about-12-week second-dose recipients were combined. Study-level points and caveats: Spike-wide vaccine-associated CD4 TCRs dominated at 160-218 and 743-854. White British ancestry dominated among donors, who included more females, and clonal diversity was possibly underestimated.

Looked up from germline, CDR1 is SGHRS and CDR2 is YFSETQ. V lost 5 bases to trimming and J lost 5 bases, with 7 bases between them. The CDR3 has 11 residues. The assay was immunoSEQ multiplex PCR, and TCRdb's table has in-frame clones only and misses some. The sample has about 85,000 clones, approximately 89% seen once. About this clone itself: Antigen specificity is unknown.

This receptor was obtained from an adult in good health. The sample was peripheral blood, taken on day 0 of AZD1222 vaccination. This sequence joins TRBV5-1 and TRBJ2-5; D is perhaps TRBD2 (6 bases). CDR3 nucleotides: TGCGCCAGCAGAGGAGGGGAGACCCAGTACTTC. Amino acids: CASRGGETQYF.